The source of this TCR beta chain is a study of T cell changes during pregnancy in multiple sclerosis. Libraries were prepared by immunoSEQ multiplex PCR; TCRdb keeps only in-frame clonotypes and omits some of them. The sample holds over 90,000 clones; 92% are singletons and the top ten take 0.8% to 1%. V gave up 0 bases and J gave up 7 bases, with 10 bases separating them. Germline CDR1 and CDR2: LGHNA and YSLEER. The CDR3 covers 15 residues. The specimen was peripheral blood, collected after pregnancy. V and J are TRBV4-3 and TRBJ1-6; possible D gene TRBD1, 5 bases. This sequence originates from a female donor with multiple sclerosis, enrolled in a pregnancy study. The chain's CDR3 is CASSQDRGGNSPLHF. The CDR3, as DNA: TGCGCCAGCAGCCAAGATAGGGGAGGAAATTCACCCCTCCACTTT.